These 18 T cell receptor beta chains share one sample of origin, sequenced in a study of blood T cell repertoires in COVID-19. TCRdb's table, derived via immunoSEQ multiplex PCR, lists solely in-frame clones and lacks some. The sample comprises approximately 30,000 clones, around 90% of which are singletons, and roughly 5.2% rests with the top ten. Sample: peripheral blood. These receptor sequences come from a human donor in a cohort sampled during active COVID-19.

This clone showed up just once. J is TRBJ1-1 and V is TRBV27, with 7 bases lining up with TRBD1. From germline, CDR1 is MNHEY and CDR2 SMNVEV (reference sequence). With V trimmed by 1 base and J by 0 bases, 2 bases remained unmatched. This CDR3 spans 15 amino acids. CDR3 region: CASSLWQGVNTEAFF. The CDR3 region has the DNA TGTGCCAGCAGTTTATGGCAGGGGGTGAACACTGAAGCTTTCTTT.

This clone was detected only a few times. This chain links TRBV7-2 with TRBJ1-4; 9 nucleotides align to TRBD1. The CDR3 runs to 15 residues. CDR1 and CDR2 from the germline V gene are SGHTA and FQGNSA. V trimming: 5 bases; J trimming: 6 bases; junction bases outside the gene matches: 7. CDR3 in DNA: TGTGCCAGCAGCCAAAACAGGGGGCGGGATGAAAAACTGTTTTTT. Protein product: CASSQNRGRDEKLFF.

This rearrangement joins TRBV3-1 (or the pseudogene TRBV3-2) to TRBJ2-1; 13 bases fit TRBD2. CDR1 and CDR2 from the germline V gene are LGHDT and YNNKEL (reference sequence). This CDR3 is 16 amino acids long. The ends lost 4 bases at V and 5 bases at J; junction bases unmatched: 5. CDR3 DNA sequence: TGTGCCAGCAGCCCGGAAGGACTAGCGGGGGACAATGAGCAGTTCTTC. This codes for CASSPEGLAGDNEQFF.

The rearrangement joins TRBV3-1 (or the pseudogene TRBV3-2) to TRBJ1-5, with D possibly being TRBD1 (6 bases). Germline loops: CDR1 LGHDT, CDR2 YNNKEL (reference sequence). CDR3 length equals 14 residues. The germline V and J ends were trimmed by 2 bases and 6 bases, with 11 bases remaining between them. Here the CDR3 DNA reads TGTGCCAGCAGCCAAACAGGGTTGACTCAGCCCCAGCATTTT. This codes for CASSQTGLTQPQHF.

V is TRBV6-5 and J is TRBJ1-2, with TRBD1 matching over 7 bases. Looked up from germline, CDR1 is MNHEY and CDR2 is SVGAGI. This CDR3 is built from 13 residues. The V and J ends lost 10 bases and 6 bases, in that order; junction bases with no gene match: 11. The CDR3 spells CATTRGGADGYTF. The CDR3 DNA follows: TGTGCCACGACCAGAGGGGGCGCAGATGGCTACACCTTC.

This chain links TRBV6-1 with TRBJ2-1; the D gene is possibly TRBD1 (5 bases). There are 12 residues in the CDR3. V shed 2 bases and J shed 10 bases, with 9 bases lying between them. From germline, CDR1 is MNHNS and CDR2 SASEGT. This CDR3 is CASSESWGEQFF. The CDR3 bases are TGTGCCAGCAGTGAAAGCTGGGGCGAGCAGTTCTTC.

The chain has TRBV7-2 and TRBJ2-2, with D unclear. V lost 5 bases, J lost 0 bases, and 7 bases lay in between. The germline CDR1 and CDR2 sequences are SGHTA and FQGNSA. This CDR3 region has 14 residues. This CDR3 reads CASSRFANTGELFF. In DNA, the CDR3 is TGTGCCAGCAGCCGTTTCGCGAACACCGGGGAGCTGTTTTTT.

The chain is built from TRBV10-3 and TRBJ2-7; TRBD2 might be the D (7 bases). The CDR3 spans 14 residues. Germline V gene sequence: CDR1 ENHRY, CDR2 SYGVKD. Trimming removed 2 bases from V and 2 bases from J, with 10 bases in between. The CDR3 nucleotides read TGTGCCATCAGTGAGGGGGGGGGCCCCTACGAGCAGTACGTC. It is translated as CAISEGGGPYEQYV.

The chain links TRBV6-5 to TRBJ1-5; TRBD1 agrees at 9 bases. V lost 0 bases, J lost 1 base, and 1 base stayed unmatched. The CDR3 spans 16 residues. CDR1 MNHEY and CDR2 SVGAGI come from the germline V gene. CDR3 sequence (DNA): TGTGCCAGCAGTTACTCCGGGACAGGGAGCAATCAGCCCCAGCATTTT. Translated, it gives CASSYSGTGSNQPQHF.

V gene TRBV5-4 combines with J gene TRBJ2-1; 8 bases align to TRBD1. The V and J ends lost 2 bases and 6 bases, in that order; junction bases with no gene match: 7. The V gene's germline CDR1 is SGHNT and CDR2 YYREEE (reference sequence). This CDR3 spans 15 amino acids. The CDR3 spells CASSFRQGAPNEQFF. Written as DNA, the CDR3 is TGTGCCAGCAGCTTTAGGCAGGGGGCGCCCAATGAGCAGTTCTTC.

The CDR3 nucleotides are TGCAGCGTAGAGGGGAACACCGGGGAGCTGTTTTTT. Its protein is CSVEGNTGELFF. The V call is TRBV29-1, the J call TRBJ2-2; D possibly corresponds to TRBD2 (5 bases). This CDR3 has 12 residues. V was trimmed by 6 bases and J by 1 base, leaving 6 bases between them. Germline loops: CDR1 SQVTM, CDR2 ANQGSEA.

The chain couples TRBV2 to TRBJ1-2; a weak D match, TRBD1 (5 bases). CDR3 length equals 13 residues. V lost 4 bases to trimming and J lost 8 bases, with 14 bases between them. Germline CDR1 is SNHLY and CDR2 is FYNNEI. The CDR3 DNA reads TGTGCCAGCAGTGTGGCCTCGGGGGAGGGCTACACCTTC. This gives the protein CASSVASGEGYTF.

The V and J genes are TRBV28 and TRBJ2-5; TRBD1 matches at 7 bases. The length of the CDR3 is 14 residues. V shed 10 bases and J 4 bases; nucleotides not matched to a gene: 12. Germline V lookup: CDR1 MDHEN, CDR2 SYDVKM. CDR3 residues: CATRSRGLGETQYF. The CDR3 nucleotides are TGTGCCACACGATCAAGGGGGCTGGGAGAGACCCAGTACTTC.

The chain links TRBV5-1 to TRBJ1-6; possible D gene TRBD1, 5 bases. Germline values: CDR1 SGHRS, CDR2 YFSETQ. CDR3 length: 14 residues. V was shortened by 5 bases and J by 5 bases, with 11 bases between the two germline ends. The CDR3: CASRRDSNNSPLHF. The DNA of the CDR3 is TGCGCCAGCAGAAGGGACTCAAATAATTCACCCCTCCACTTT. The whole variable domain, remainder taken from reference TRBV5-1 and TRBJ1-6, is KAGVTQTPRYLIKTRGQQVTLSCSPISGHRSVSWYQQTPGQGLQFLFEYFSETQRNKGNFPGRFSGRQFSNSRSEMNVSTLELGDSALYLCASRRDSNNSPLHFGNGTRLTVT.

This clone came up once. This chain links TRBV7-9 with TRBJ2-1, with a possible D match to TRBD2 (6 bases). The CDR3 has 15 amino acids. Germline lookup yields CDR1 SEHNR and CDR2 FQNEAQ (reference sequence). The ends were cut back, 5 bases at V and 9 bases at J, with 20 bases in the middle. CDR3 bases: TGTGCCAGCAGCCAATTATTGGGACTCGACGGTGAGCAGTTCTTC. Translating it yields CASSQLLGLDGEQFF.

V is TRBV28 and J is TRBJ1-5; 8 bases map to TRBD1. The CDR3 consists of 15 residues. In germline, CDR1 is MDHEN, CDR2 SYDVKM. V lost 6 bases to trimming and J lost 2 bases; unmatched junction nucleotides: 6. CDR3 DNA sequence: TGTGCCAGCAGGCCAGGGGGCGGCGGCAATCAGCCCCAGCATTTT. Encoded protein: CASRPGGGGNQPQHF.

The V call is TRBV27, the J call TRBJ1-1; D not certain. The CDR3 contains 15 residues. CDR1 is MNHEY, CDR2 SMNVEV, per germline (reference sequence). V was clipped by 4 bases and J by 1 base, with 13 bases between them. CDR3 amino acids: CASSSGSLRNTEAFF. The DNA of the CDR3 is TGTGCCAGCAGTTCCGGGTCCCTACGGAACACTGAAGCTTTCTTT.

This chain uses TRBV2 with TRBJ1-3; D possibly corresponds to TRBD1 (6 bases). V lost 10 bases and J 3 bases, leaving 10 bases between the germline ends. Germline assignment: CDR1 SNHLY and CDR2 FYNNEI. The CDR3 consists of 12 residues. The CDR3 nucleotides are TGTGCCACCCGGGACAATGGAAACACCATATATTTT. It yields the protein CATRDNGNTIYF.